The present TCR beta chain was sequenced within a study of cytomegalovirus exposure and HLA in healthy donors (dated by TCRdb to 2017 to 2019). In terms of the full investigation: In an earlier analysis of fewer than 750 of the donors, less than 350 Gb of sequence data and approximately 120 million unique TCR beta sequences from about 180 million T cells were reported. About 300 gigabases of sequencing data and tens of millions of unique TCR sequences were included in an early release covering about 620 HLA-typed donors. The genetic ancestry cluster associated with self-reported Caucasian donors included 80% to 90% of the 398 genotyped donors. The study aimed to test whether cataloging public T cell receptors could reveal signatures of past pathogen exposure. Using immunosequencing, the study profiled T cell repertoires from 500 to 800 subjects and related those repertoires to cytomegalovirus serostatus. A separate validation cohort of roughly 120 different subjects was used in addition to the roughly 640-subject first cohort. To predict cytomegalovirus infection status, the study brought together high-throughput TCR immunosequencing, statistical association of individual TCRs with disease status, and machine learning. In a later analysis, previously published TCR beta repertoires from 550 to 700 donors were re-analyzed and high-resolution HLA genotyping was added so that TCR occurrence patterns could be studied. Rather than using new phenotypic data, the later analysis identified candidate immune exposures from TCR beta sequences and from how often those sequences occurred across donors. An earlier analysis of approximately 500 of the donors applied high-throughput TCR beta sequencing to assess whether each TCR beta V gene segment acted as functional or pseudogenic. Donor age, sex, ethnicity and CMV serostatus were compiled together with the repertoire data. In a later genetic analysis, genome-wide SNP genotypes for about 65% of the roughly 670 donors were used, and that subset was treated as a discovery cohort. Every repertoire in the discovery cohort had been generated on one and the same sequencing platform. Both class I and class II loci were covered by HLA typing, at four-digit resolution. The number of typed donors differed by locus: 629-630 for A, B, C, DRB1 and DQB1; 522 for DQA1; roughly 600 for DPA1; and some 470 for DPB1. Because of strong linkage in the cohort, 4 to 6 DR-DQ haplotypes were treated as single units for association and clustering. Among a few hundred genotyped donors of the cohort, an average of about 240,000 unique TCR beta nucleotide sequences were sequenced per donor, about a sixth of them non-productive.

Broad study findings and their caveats: The cohort was sequenced for TCR beta chains only, and without alpha or paired-chain data the features that could be detected were limited. Correlated functional status among segregating V segments might reflect linkage disequilibrium, but an unknown experimental factor could not be ruled out. Three of the identified cytomegalovirus-associated TCR beta chains were confirmed in vitro to be specific for cytomegalovirus antigens. The study listed around 160 TCR beta chains as associated with cytomegalovirus. CMV serostatus was the only immune exposure information available for the cohort. Compared with equally common non-associated chains, HLA-associated TCR beta chains in a later analysis were more clonally expanded and had lower generation probabilities. Because some donors lacked HLA typing at each locus, the association tests relied only on the typed subset. A cluster of highly shared sequence variants was judged likely to represent a technical artifact of the sequencing pipeline. When HLA alleles, especially DR and DQ, strongly co-occurred, attributing TCR associations to individual alleles was difficult. Several of the top co-occurrence clusters appeared to be linked to parvovirus B19, influenza, CMV and Epstein-Barr virus, according to a later analysis. Roughly uniform sequencing depth across donors was assumed in presence/absence analyses, although this assumption may not hold. In a later analysis, the rate of TCR association differed among HLA loci, with DRB1 alleles having the most associated TCRs and HLA-C alleles having the fewest. In a later analysis, most CMV-associated TCR beta chains were found to appear HLA-restricted, with HLA associations seemingly driven largely by CMV exposure. The classifier was reported to diagnose cytomegalovirus status with high specificity and sensitivity in both the original cohort and the validation cohort. In a later genetic analysis, fewer N-insertions in productive TCRs were reported among donors in an Asian-associated ancestry cluster than the roughly 640-donor mean. Most TCR sequences were seen in very few donors, while some public TCRs were found in many individuals. In an earlier analysis of more than 450 of the donors, most TCR beta V segments were observed in productive rearrangements about 90% or about 30% of the time, broadly matching IMGT annotations. A later genetic analysis associated a missense DCLRE1C variant with V-gene and J-gene trimming of TCR beta chains, and an independent cohort replicated the association. A further reported finding was that TCR beta sequences accurately predicted the HLA-A and HLA-B alleles for most subjects in the first cohort. About 17 rarely observed V segments, including chromosome 9 orphons, were excluded from the earlier analysis of about 600 of the donors because counts were too low. A later analysis associated 16,951 TCR beta sequences with specific HLA alleles at a false discovery rate of 0.05. It was suggested by the authors that the approach could potentially be generalized to other disease states and immunological phenotypes. Some IMGT-functional V segments, including TRBV6-2 and TRBV6-3, could not be distinguished by the 87-base-pair reads and were therefore excluded.

The method behind the library was the immunoSEQ multiplex PCR assay. The multiplex PCR relied on a mix of 60 forward primers for TCR Vbeta segments and 13 reverse primers for TCR Jbeta segments. The CDR3 region of rearranged TCR beta genes was amplified from genomic DNA with a multiplex PCR assay. Amplified TCR beta libraries were sequenced as 87-base-pair reads on the Illumina HiSeq System. The study's processing was this. A later analysis counted tens of millions of unique TCR beta chains across the 666 repertoires, and 9.5 million to 11 million of these chains were shared by at least two donors. To remove PCR and sequencing errors, raw reads were error-corrected and collapsed into unique sequences using a nearest-neighbor algorithm that merged closely related sequences. Alignment of CDR3 sequences to IMGT reference sequences was used to assign V, D and J gene segments. For a sequence to be retained, a match of at least six nucleotides to both a V gene segment and a J gene segment was required. Rearrangements were classified as productive when the CDR3 lacked stop codons and remained in frame with V and J, and all other rearrangements were classified as non-productive. CDR3 was defined by IMGT convention, running from the second conserved V-encoded cysteine to the conserved J-encoded phenylalanine. In an earlier analysis of more than 550 of the donors, sequences lacking an unambiguous match to a single V gene segment were excluded. An earlier analysis of approximately 590 of the donors classified V segments as functional when productive rearrangements were above 56.7% and as segregating when the standard deviation between donors was above 5%. To diagnose cytomegalovirus status from the catalog of TCR beta chain sequences, a statistical classification framework was built. In a later analysis, TCR nucleotide sequences were compared against IMGT/GENE-DB human TR gene sequences so that V and J genes could be assigned. A later analysis assigned CDR3 sequences and most-parsimonious VDJ recombination scenarios with the TCRdist pipeline. A later analysis defined each TCR beta chain by its CDR3 amino acid sequence plus V-gene family, and excluded reads lacking a unique V-gene family. As a way to deal with suspected cross-contamination and a sequencing artifact, a later analysis dropped approximately 590 nucleotide sequences that were highly shared and had low generation probability. For each public chain, a later analysis derived a clonal expansion index from normalized ranks of inferred template counts within each repertoire. A later analysis computed generation probabilities with a VDJ recombination model fitted to out-of-frame rearrangements, and checked the results against IGoR. Hypergeometric tests were used in a later analysis to score TCR-TCR, TCR-HLA and TCR-CMV co-occurrence, with a repertoire-size bias correction applied to the TCR pairs. False discovery rates were estimated in a later analysis by permuting HLA or CMV assignments 20 times. A later analysis grouped co-occurring TCRs with DBSCAN, adding TCRdist sequence similarity when clustering within HLA-allele-positive subsets. Repertoires with fewer than 30,000 or more than 120,000 public chains, plus five repertoires with anomalous nucleotide sharing, were excluded from co-occurrence clustering. In TCRdb, the immuneACCESS table is reduced to in-frame sequences with V and J assigned. These tables do not hold every clone; where another copy was compared, an unresolved V gene accounts for under half, and the others remain unexplained. V and J calls and clone size follow that table, whereas D and trimming were derived from the DNA. Within this sample are over 200,000 clones, with over 60% of them counted one time only. The ten most abundant clones make up over 1.5% of the sample.

Regarding this clone: What this receptor recognizes is not known. No qualities accompany the bases; no much larger clone lies one base away.

The cohort was made up of approximately 670 healthy bone marrow donors. Cohort members were all nominally healthy when sampled, although unrecorded immune exposures were likely present. The donor tested CMV seronegative, placing the donor among the roughly 340 seronegative members of the cohort. A peripheral blood sample was collected from each donor, and TCR beta sequencing was performed on peripheral blood mononuclear cells. The Qiagen DNeasy Blood Extraction Kit was used to extract genomic DNA from the blood cell samples. The germline V gene yields SGHAT for CDR1 and FQNNGV for CDR2. The CDR3 covers 16 residues, taking in both the cysteine and the phenylalanine. The entry retains the CDR3 DNA only, 48 bases that are in frame from base 1. The germline V and J ends show losses of 5 bases and 6 bases respectively, and no gene match explains 8 bases of the junction.

The clonotype originates from a male donor in good health and CMV-seronegative. Here the chain combines TRBV11-2 and TRBJ2-3; 13 bases in the junction line up with TRBD2. The sample consisted of PBMCs. For the CDR3, the sequence is CASSLRLAGGLDTQYF. The DNA sequence reads TGTGCCAGCAGCCTACGACTAGCGGGGGGTCTGGATACGCAGTATTTT.